The 27 T cell receptor beta chains below come from one sample, sequenced in a study of regulatory T cells in long-lasting Graves disease. TCR beta libraries were built with iRepertoire HTBI primers and Arm-PCR of CDR3 regions. Using its own MiXCR run on the multiplex PCR reads, TCRdb lists one record per CDR3 protein. The profile shows 200,000 to 300,000 distinct CDR3 sequences, around 20% of them singletons. Time point reported: newly diagnosed GD, antithyroid drugs for less than 3 months. The TCR library used RNA extracted from PBMCs. Sequenced material: peripheral blood mononuclear cells (PBMCs), taken at new diagnosis, from a patient treated with antithyroid drugs. These receptors all stem from a female donor with Graves disease.

With respect to this clonotype: A much larger clonotype is one base distant, so this may be a read error. This chain uses TRBV30 with TRBJ2-2, with TRBD2 matching over 8 bases. Looked up from germline, CDR1 is GTSNPN and CDR2 is SVGIG (reference sequence). The CDR3 has 15 residues. Trimming at V came to 8 bases and at J to 1 base, leaving 9 bases not matched to a gene. CDR3: CAQRPGLENTGELFF. The CDR3 region has the DNA TGTGCCCAACGTCCGGGACTAGAGAACACCGGGGAGCTGTTTTTT.

This clonotype showed up just a few times. A much larger clone is a single base away; this may be a read error. V usage is TRBV9 and J usage is TRBJ1-2; tentatively, D is TRBD1 (5 bases). CDR1 is SGDLS and CDR2 is YYNGEE in the germline V gene. The CDR3 covers 18 residues. The CDR3 DNA sequence: TGTACCAGCAGCCCGACCGGGACGGGGGACGGGGCCAACTATGGCTACACCTTC. This encodes CTSSPTGTGDGANYGYTF.

This clonotype appeared many times. The chain carries TRBV12-3 or TRBV12-4 and TRBJ1-2; no clear D gene. The CDR3 extends over 11 amino acids. Trimming stripped 6 bases from V and 7 bases from J, with 9 bases between. CDR3 region: CASSPGSGYTF. CDR3 nucleotides: TGTGCCAGCAGCCCGGGATCTGGCTACACCTTC.

This clonotype was seen at least ten times. The gene calls are TRBV6-1 and TRBJ1-4, with D possibly being TRBD1 (5 bases). Trimming took 6 bases from V and 7 from J, leaving 15 bases between them. Germline V lookup: CDR1 MNHNS, CDR2 SASEGT. CDR3 length: 14 amino acids. The CDR3 region has the DNA TGTGCCAGCAGGAAGATCCGGGGCTCTGAAAAACTGTTTTTT. Its translation is CASRKIRGSEKLFF.

Ten or more counts support this clonotype. J is TRBJ2-7 and V is TRBV2; the match to TRBD1 covers 7 bases. The CDR3 has 13 amino acids. Germline values: CDR1 SNHLY, CDR2 FYNNEI. V lost 4 bases, J lost 3 bases, and 3 bases stayed unmatched. The CDR3 loop is CASSGTGRYEQYF. As DNA, the CDR3 is TGTGCCAGCAGTGGGACAGGACGCTACGAGCAGTACTTC.

This clonotype was detected ten times or more. The chain recombines TRBV6-1 with TRBJ1-2; 7 bases align to TRBD1. J was trimmed by 8 bases and V by 6 bases; bases with no gene match: 6. The CDR3 extends over 12 amino acids. Germline lookup yields CDR1 MNHNS and CDR2 SASEGT. The CDR3 loop reads CASRGQAGGYTF. The CDR3 bases are TGTGCCAGCAGAGGACAGGCCGGGGGCTACACCTTC.

This chain uses TRBV3-1 with TRBJ1-1, with D tentatively TRBD1 (5 bases). The CDR3 runs to 14 residues. Trimming shortened V by 0 bases and J by 12 bases, and 17 bases separated the two germline ends. In germline, CDR1 is LGHDT, CDR2 YNNKEL (reference sequence). The CDR3 reads CASSQDAAQGLSFF. The CDR3 bases are TGTGCCAGCAGCCAAGATGCCGCTCAGGGTCTGTCTTTCTTT.

The gene calls are TRBV7-9 and TRBJ2-6; a possible D gene is TRBD2 (5 bases). The CDR3 covers 16 residues. The V gene lost 2 bases and the J gene lost 0 bases, with 8 bases spanning the gap. CDR1 SEHNR and CDR2 FQNEAQ come from the germline V gene (reference sequence). This chain's CDR3 is CASSLSEGSGANVLTF. CDR3 nucleotides: TGTGCCAGCAGCTTAAGTGAGGGCTCTGGGGCCAACGTCCTGACTTTC.

In this sample, this clonotype turned up many times. DNA for the CDR3: TGTGCCAGCACTCCTCAGATAGCGGTCCAAGAGACCCAGTACTTC. It encodes CASTPQIAVQETQYF. The gene calls are TRBV7-9 and TRBJ2-5; D is possibly TRBD2 (6 bases). With 7 bases removed from V and 1 base from J, the gap between germline ends came to 16 bases. CDR1 and CDR2 from the germline V gene are SEHNR and FQNEAQ (reference sequence). The CDR3 runs to 15 residues.

Comment on this clonotype: It differs at one base from a far larger clone, so likely a read error. The chain couples TRBV11-2 to TRBJ2-5; D perhaps matches TRBD1 (6 bases). The CDR3 extends over 14 amino acids. CDR1 and CDR2 from the germline V gene are SGHAT and FQNNGV. The ends were cut back, 5 bases at V and 3 bases at J, with 13 bases in the middle. For the CDR3, the DNA is TGTGCCAGCAGCCCCCAGGGACACAAAGAGACCCAGTACTTC. This translates into CASSPQGHKETQYF.

The V call is TRBV5-1, the J call TRBJ2-3; 14 bases agree with TRBD2. The CDR3 extends over 17 amino acids. Germline loops: CDR1 SGHRS, CDR2 YFSETQ. Trimming removed 3 bases from V and 1 base from J; junction bases left unmatched: 4. The CDR3 loop is CASSYGLAGGGTDTQYF. Written as DNA, the CDR3 is TGCGCCAGCAGCTACGGACTAGCGGGGGGTGGCACAGATACGCAGTATTTT.

The gene calls are TRBV19 and TRBJ1-2; 8 nucleotides line up with TRBD1. Germline V lookup: CDR1 LNHDA, CDR2 SQIVND (reference sequence). After removal of 7 bases from V and 8 bases from J, the junction contained 12 bases not matched to a gene. The CDR3 has 14 residues. The CDR3 spells CASKVGQGSVGYTF. The CDR3, as DNA: TGTGCCAGTAAGGTAGGACAGGGCTCCGTGGGCTACACCTTC.

This clonotype was counted at least ten times. The gene calls are TRBV4-2 and TRBJ2-7; 9 positions agree with TRBD1. This CDR3 contains 14 residues. J was trimmed by 6 bases and V by 4 bases; bases with no gene match: 7. Germline lookup yields CDR1 LGHNA and CDR2 YNFKEQ. CDR3 in amino acids: CASSRKDRGGEQYF. CDR3 in DNA: TGTGCCAGCAGCCGGAAGGACAGGGGAGGCGAGCAGTACTTC.

At least ten counts were recorded for this clonotype. The CDR3 loop reads CASSGRTGGGYTF. CDR3 bases: TGTGCCAGCAGTGGCCGGACAGGGGGCGGCTACACCTTC. The rearrangement joins TRBV12-3 or TRBV12-4 to TRBJ1-2; the match to TRBD1 covers 11 bases. Trimming removed 5 bases from V and 8 bases from J; junction bases left unmatched: 4. The CDR3 is 13 residues long.

At least ten counts were recorded for this clonotype. J is TRBJ2-5 and V is TRBV11-3, with 8 bases matching TRBD1. Trimming took 5 bases from V and 6 from J; bases not matched to a gene: 5. This CDR3 contains 13 residues. Germline V gene lookup returns CDR1 SGHNT and CDR2 YENEEA. The CDR3 region is CASSVRGHQTQYF. CDR3 sequence (DNA): TGTGCCAGCAGCGTCAGGGGGCATCAGACCCAGTACTTC.

Ten or more counts support this clonotype. V gene TRBV6-5 combines with J gene TRBJ1-1; D is possibly TRBD1 (6 bases). Germline V gene lookup returns CDR1 MNHEY and CDR2 SVGAGI. V was cut by 3 bases and J by 5 bases, with 13 bases left in between. CDR3 length: 14 amino acids. Written as DNA, the CDR3 is TGTGCCAGCAGTTATAAGGGGGGGTATACTGAAGCTTTCTTT. Its protein product is CASSYKGGYTEAFF.

CDR3 protein: CASSPGWEDYEQYF. Written as DNA, the CDR3 is TGTGCCAGCAGCCCGGGGTGGGAGGACTACGAGCAGTACTTC. The rearrangement joins TRBV9 to TRBJ2-7; D is possibly TRBD2 (6 bases). The CDR3 has 14 residues. V was pared by 4 bases and J by 3 bases, with 14 bases between. The germline CDR1 and CDR2 sequences are SGDLS and YYNGEE.

This clonotype was seen many times. The chain combines TRBV7-2 with TRBJ2-5; D ambiguous. The CDR3 extends over 14 amino acids. CDR1 and CDR2 from the germline V gene are SGHTA and FQGNSA. V was clipped by 1 base and J by 1 base, with 7 bases between them. This CDR3 reads CASSLDRLQETQYF. DNA of the CDR3: TGTGCCAGCAGCTTAGACCGTCTCCAAGAGACCCAGTACTTC.

This clonotype has more than one count but fewer than ten. The CDR3 nucleotides read TGCAGTGGTCGAATGTGGAGGGGTAGCTATGGCTACACCTTC. Its translation: CSGRMWRGSYGYTF. This sequence joins TRBV20-1 and TRBJ1-2; maybe TRBD1 (5 bases). Trimming cost V 7 bases and J 4 bases, with 19 bases left between them. CDR1 and CDR2 (germline): DFQATT, SNEGSKA (reference sequence). The CDR3 runs to 14 residues.

This clonotype was seen ten or more times. The chain employs TRBV10-3 and TRBJ2-2, with D possibly being TRBD2 (5 bases). CDR3 length equals 17 residues. Germline assignment: CDR1 ENHRY and CDR2 SYGVKD. V shed 4 bases and J shed 0 bases, with 15 bases lying between them. The CDR3, as DNA: TGTGCCATCAGTGCCAGGACTGACGGGCCGAACACCGGGGAGCTGTTTTTT. Amino acid sequence: CAISARTDGPNTGELFF.

This clonotype was seen at least ten times. The chain uses TRBV7-2 and TRBJ1-5; D perhaps matches TRBD1 (5 bases). Trimming removed 3 bases from V and 0 bases from J, with 9 bases in between. This CDR3 is 15 amino acids long. Germline V gene sequence: CDR1 SGHTA, CDR2 FQGNSA. This CDR3 is CASSFLGDSNQPQHF. The CDR3 region has the DNA TGTGCCAGCAGCTTTCTAGGGGATAGCAATCAGCCCCAGCATTTT.

The chain employs TRBV29-1 and TRBJ2-5, with D perhaps assigned TRBD1 or TRBD2 (5 bases each). Trimming left V 3 bases short and J 4 bases short, with 12 bases between. Per the germline V gene, CDR1 is SQVTM and CDR2 is ANQGSEA. The CDR3 covers 13 residues. CDR3 DNA sequence: TGCAGCGTTGACCCCGGGGACGGAGAGACCCAGTACTTC. Its translation is CSVDPGDGETQYF. Supplemented by reference TRBV29-1 and TRBJ2-5, the full variable domain reads SAVISQKPSRDICQRGTSLTIQCQVDSQVTMMFWYRQQPGQSLTLIATANQGSEATYESGFVIDKFPISRPNLTFSTLTVSNMSPEDSSIYLCSVDPGDGETQYFGPGTRLLVL.

V gene TRBV6-1 combines with J gene TRBJ1-6; D is undetermined. The CDR3 extends over 13 amino acids. In germline, CDR1 is MNHNS, CDR2 SASEGT. The germline V and J ends were trimmed by 7 bases and 8 bases, with 12 bases remaining between them. CDR3 region: CASTPRTYSPLHF. CDR3 nucleotide sequence: TGTGCCAGCACCCCCCGGACGTATTCACCCCTCCACTTT.

The sample holds many counts of this clonotype. The rearrangement joins TRBV13 to TRBJ2-3, with D hard to call. This CDR3 spans 14 amino acids. Germline values: CDR1 PRHDT, CDR2 FYEKMQ (reference sequence). The V and J ends lost 5 bases and 3 bases respectively, with 12 bases between them. CDR3 DNA sequence: TGTGCCAGCAGCAAGGCCGTTATAACAGATACGCAGTATTTT. It yields the protein CASSKAVITDTQYF.

The chain has TRBV11-2 and TRBJ1-2; TRBD1 aligns across 9 bases. The CDR3 extends over 14 amino acids. Germline CDR1 SGHAT, CDR2 FQNNGV. J gave up 6 bases and V 4 bases, and 6 bases lay outside the gene matches. The CDR3 nucleotides read TGTGCCAGCAGCTGGGGACAGGGATTGAATGGCTACACCTTC. Translating gives CASSWGQGLNGYTF. The whole variable domain, filled in from reference TRBV11-2 and TRBJ1-2, reads EAGVAQSPRYKIIEKRQSVAFWCNPISGHATLYWYQQILGQGPKLLIQFQNNGVVDDSQLPKDRFSAERLKGVDSTLKIQPAKLEDSAVYLCASSWGQGLNGYTFGSGTRLTVV.

The chain combines TRBV12-3 or TRBV12-4 with TRBJ1-4; D ambiguous. This CDR3 is 14 amino acids long. V lost 10 bases and J lost 6, with 18 bases in between. CDR3 nucleotide sequence: TGTGCCATCTCGGCTGGGGAGCGGGATGAAAAACTGTTTTTT. Translating gives CAISAGERDEKLFF.

Only a few counts were recorded for this clonotype. The chain employs TRBV6-5 and TRBJ1-1, with D possibly TRBD1 on 5 matching bases. The germline V gene encodes CDR1 MNHEY and CDR2 SVGAGI. V lost 0 bases and J 0 bases, leaving 8 bases between the germline ends. CDR3 length: 15 amino acids. The CDR3 loop is CASSYSWGMNTEAFF. CDR3 in DNA: TGTGCCAGCAGTTACTCGTGGGGGATGAACACTGAAGCTTTCTTT.